This TCR beta chain was recovered during a study of CD8 T cells in ankylosing spondylitis. Study results and caveats: Peripheral blood samples showed relatively rare disease-linked clones, and these clones were CD8+. Roughly 8 highly homologous variants formed a TCR beta motif that appeared characteristic of ankylosing spondylitis blood.

The TCR beta libraries were generated through quantitative 5'-RACE incorporating molecular barcodes. TCRdb re-called the 5' RACE reads with MiXCR, one entry per CDR3 protein. The data contain about 480,000 distinct CDR3 sequences, about 15% of them seen just once; the ten biggest clones take up approximately 1%. Germline CDR1 is SGHVS and CDR2 is FNYEAQ. This CDR3 has 16 amino acids. The junction had 14 bases not matched to a gene; V was cut back by 5 bases and J by 6 bases. In the case of this clonotype: The antigen remains unidentified.

This receptor was obtained from a male donor with ankylosing spondylitis. The rearrangement joins TRBV7-6 to TRBJ2-3; TRBD2 matches at 7 bases. Source material: blood, either unsorted or a sorted T cell fraction (not recorded which). The CDR3: CASSRGTTQTSDTQYF. The CDR3 DNA reads as TGTGCCAGCAGCCGTGGGACTACTCAAACTTCGGATACGCAGTATTTT.